A single sample is the source of the 27 T cell receptor beta chains below, sequenced in a study of metastatic and nonmetastatic thyroid tumors. Every patient underwent thyroid surgery untreated. TCRdb recomputed clones from the PCR reads via MiXCR. The profile shows about 45,000 clones, roughly 3.9% of them singletons. The sequenced sample was blood. The receptors shown here come from a female donor with papillary thyroid cancer or a benign thyroid nodule (not recorded which). Some clones in this sample may be carry-over from other donors' samples.

This clone was counted at least ten times. The V call is TRBV19, the J call TRBJ1-6; 7 bases align to TRBD1. The CDR3 consists of 15 residues. The V segment lost 3 bases and the J segment 3 bases; nucleotides outside the gene matches: 2. CDR1 and CDR2 (germline): LNHDA, SQIVND (reference sequence). The CDR3, as DNA: TGTGCCAGTAGTATTGCAGGGGGCTATAATTCACCCCTCCACTTT. Protein product: CASSIAGGYNSPLHF.

This clone was seen many times. The chain employs TRBV11-3 and TRBJ1-1; 8 nucleotides agree with TRBD1. The CDR3 covers 14 residues. Germline assignment: CDR1 SGHNT and CDR2 YENEEA. V shed 5 bases, J shed 1 base, and the junction held 3 bases outside the gene matches. In DNA form, the CDR3 reads TGTGCCAGCAGCCTACAGGGGGAGAACACTGAAGCTTTCTTT. Its protein product is CASSLQGENTEAFF.

This clone has ten or more counts. J is TRBJ2-5 and V is TRBV11-3; TRBD1 is a possible D gene (6 bases). Per germline, CDR1 SGHNT and CDR2 YENEEA. The CDR3 has 16 residues. The V end was cut by 1 base, the J end by 5 bases, with 17 bases between. CDR3 sequence reads: CASSLGGGTQGETQYF. CDR3 nucleotide sequence: TGTGCCAGCAGCTTAGGTGGTGGGACCCAGGGGGAGACCCAGTACTTC. The whole variable domain, filled in from reference TRBV11-3 and TRBJ2-5, reads EAGVVQSPRYKIIEKKQPVAFWCNPISGHNTLYWYLQNLGQGPELLIRYENEEAVDDSQLPKDRFSAERLKGVDSTLKIQPAELGDSAVYLCASSLGGGTQGETQYFGPGTRLLVL.

This clone has ten or more counts. This chain connects TRBV7-9 to TRBJ2-3, with TRBD1 matching over 9 bases. CDR1 and CDR2 (germline): SEHNR, FQNEAQ (reference sequence). Losses at the gene ends were 8 bases for V and 3 bases for J; bases not matched to a gene: 6. The CDR3 is 14 residues long. The CDR3 sequence is CASGNRGRTDTQYF. CDR3 coding DNA: TGTGCCAGCGGCAACAGGGGGCGGACAGATACGCAGTATTTT.

The table lists this clone with a few counts. This rearrangement joins TRBV19 to TRBJ2-3; the D gene is possibly TRBD2 (6 bases). The CDR3 length is 17 residues. Germline V gene data show CDR1 as LNHDA and CDR2 as SQIVND (reference sequence). The V end lost 0 bases, the J end lost 4 bases, and 17 bases lay between the germline ends. As DNA, the CDR3 is TGTGCCAGTAGTATAGATCCGGGAGAGATAGGGTCAGATACGCAGTATTTT. Its protein product is CASSIDPGEIGSDTQYF.

This chain links TRBV27 with TRBJ1-1; the D gene is possibly TRBD1 (6 bases). The CDR3 is 15 amino acids. V was shortened by 0 bases and J by 4 bases, with 12 bases between the two germline ends. Germline CDR1 is MNHEY and CDR2 is SMNVEV (reference sequence). The CDR3 loop is CASSLSPGAGTEAFF. CDR3 nucleotides: TGTGCCAGCAGTTTATCGCCGGGGGCGGGCACTGAAGCTTTCTTT.

Note on this clone: The junction departs from the called germline gene at one end, perhaps through a read error. The chain has TRBV6-1 and TRBJ1-2; D is perhaps TRBD1 (5 bases). Germline V CDR1 and CDR2: MNHNS, SASEGT. The length of the CDR3 is 15 residues. The CDR3 here is CASRERAGPLYGCTF. Here the CDR3 DNA reads TGTGCCAGCAGAGAGCGGGCAGGGCCCCTCTATGGCTGCACCTTC.

This clone was detected many times. V and J are TRBV6-1 and TRBJ1-4; no clear D. This CDR3 has 12 residues. Germline CDR1 MNHNS, CDR2 SASEGT. Trimming took 8 bases from V and 8 from J, leaving 12 bases between them. In DNA form, the CDR3 reads TGTGCCAGCTCGGTCCGAGGGGAAAAACTGTTTTTT. It specifies CASSVRGEKLFF.

This clone came up many times. This may be a read error, as it is one base from a much larger clone. Other DNA sequences in the sample encode the same CDR3. This chain uses TRBV24-1 with TRBJ2-6, with D perhaps TRBD1 (5 bases). CDR3 length: 15 residues. CDR1 is KGHDR and CDR2 is SFDVKD in the germline V gene. The CDR3 region has the DNA TGTGCCACCGGGCACAGGTACTCTGGGGCCAACGTTCTGACTTTC. Its protein product is CATGHRYSGANVLTF.

The chain couples TRBV5-1 to TRBJ2-3; D is ambiguous. V lost 0 bases and J lost 4, with 9 bases in between. CDR3 size: 14 residues. CDR1 is SGHRS, CDR2 YFSETQ, per germline. This CDR3 is CASSLARSADTQYF. CDR3 sequence (DNA): TGCGCCAGCAGCTTGGCCCGCTCCGCAGATACGCAGTATTTT. Filled out from reference TRBV5-1 and TRBJ2-3, the complete variable domain reads KAGVTQTPRYLIKTRGQQVTLSCSPISGHRSVSWYQQTPGQGLQFLFEYFSETQRNKGNFPGRFSGRQFSNSRSEMNVSTLELGDSALYLCASSLARSADTQYFGPGTRLTVL.

In this sample, this clone turned up many times. This chain connects TRBV11-3 to TRBJ2-7, with TRBD1 identical over 8 bases. This CDR3 comprises 13 residues. The J segment lost 5 bases and the V segment lost 4 bases, leaving 4 bases of the junction unmatched. Germline assignment: CDR1 SGHNT and CDR2 YENEEA. The CDR3, as DNA: TGTGCCAGCAGCTGGACAGGGACGGACGAGCAGTACTTC. Translating it yields CASSWTGTDEQYF.

This chain uses TRBV11-2 with TRBJ1-1; 7 nucleotides align to TRBD1. This CDR3 comprises 14 residues. CDR1 is SGHAT, CDR2 FQNNGV, per germline. J gave up 0 bases and V 5 bases, and 3 bases lay outside the gene matches. CDR3: CASSPGQLNTEAFF. CDR3 nucleotide sequence: TGTGCCAGCAGCCCGGGACAGTTGAACACTGAAGCTTTCTTT.

This clone has a handful of counts. This chain connects TRBV6-1 to TRBJ1-2; D is ambiguous. The germline V gene encodes CDR1 MNHNS and CDR2 SASEGT. The CDR3 extends over 10 amino acids. V was cut by 6 bases and J by 6 bases, with 5 bases left in between. The CDR3 DNA follows: TGTGCCAGCAGAGCCGATGGCTACACCTTC. This sequence encodes CASRADGYTF.

With regard to this clone: The junction does not match germline at one end; this may be a read error. Other DNA sequences in this sample translate to the same CDR3. This chain connects TRBV6-1 to TRBJ1-5, with 8 bases aligning to TRBD1. Germline lookup yields CDR1 MNHNS and CDR2 SASEGT. The CDR3 runs 13 residues. The CDR3, as DNA: TGTGCCAGCATACAGGGGGGAACTCAGCCACAGCATTTT. Translated, it gives CASIQGGTQPQHF.

This clone was recorded at least ten times. The chain is built from TRBV28 and TRBJ2-1; 7 bases fit TRBD1. The ends lost 6 bases at V and 13 bases at J; junction bases unmatched: 6. Germline CDR1 is MDHEN and CDR2 is SYDVKM. CDR3 length: 11 residues. The CDR3 bases are TGTGCCAGCAGCTCTGACAGGGTACAGTTCTTC. Translation: CASSSDRVQFF.

V gene TRBV6-1 combines with J gene TRBJ1-2; 9 bases fit TRBD1. This CDR3 is 15 amino acids long. The germline V gene has CDR1 MNHNS and CDR2 SASEGT. V was pared by 6 bases and J by 6 bases, with 11 bases of the junction left unmatched. The CDR3 DNA is TGTGCCAGCAGGGCCGGGGACAGGGTCCTTGATGGCTACACCTTC. This gives the protein CASRAGDRVLDGYTF.

The gene calls are TRBV2 and TRBJ1-1, with a weak D call TRBD1 (6 bases). The length of the CDR3 is 14 residues. Trimming cost V 6 bases and J 5 bases, with 16 bases left between them. CDR1 is SNHLY, CDR2 FYNNEI, per germline. This CDR3 is CASSPAGGGTEAFF. As DNA, the CDR3 is TGTGCCAGCAGCCCGGCGGGGGGCGGGACTGAAGCTTTCTTT. Combining the CDR3 with reference TRBV2 and TRBJ1-1 gives the whole variable domain EPEVTQTPSHQVTQMGQEVILRCVPISNHLYFYWYRQILGQKVEFLVSFYNNEISEKSEIFDDQFSVERPDGSNFTLKIRSTKLEDSAMYFCASSPAGGGTEAFFGQGTRLTVV.

This clone was observed a handful of times. The rearrangement links TRBV11-2 to TRBJ1-1; unclear D gene. In germline, CDR1 is SGHAT, CDR2 FQNNGV. This CDR3 has 14 residues. V lost 0 bases to trimming and J lost 4 bases, with 9 bases between them. The CDR3 coding sequence is TGTGCCAGCAGCTTAGACCTGATGGGCACTGAAGCTTTCTTT. It yields the protein CASSLDLMGTEAFF.

This clone was seen at least ten times. The CDR3 coding sequence is TGTGCCAGCAGCCCTGGACGGGACCCCCCTAATGAAAAACTGTTTTTT. Translated, it gives CASSPGRDPPNEKLFF. V gene TRBV5-8 combines with J gene TRBJ1-4, with a weak D call TRBD1 (5 bases). V was shortened by 4 bases and J by 3 bases, with 16 bases between the two germline ends. Germline V gene sequence: CDR1 SGHTS, CDR2 YDEGEE. This CDR3 spans 16 amino acids.

This clone was seen ten or more times. The gene calls are TRBV9 and TRBJ1-1; D is ambiguous. CDR1 and CDR2 (germline): SGDLS, YYNGEE. The CDR3 is 15 amino acids. V lost 4 bases and J 4 bases, leaving 17 bases between the germline ends. DNA for the CDR3: TGTGCCAGCAGCCCAGCGGGCCGCGATTCCACTGAAGCTTTCTTT. The encoded protein is CASSPAGRDSTEAFF.

This clone was recorded at least ten times. V and J are TRBV19 and TRBJ2-7; possibly TRBD1 for D (6 bases). This CDR3 is 13 amino acids long. Germline loops: CDR1 LNHDA, CDR2 SQIVND (reference sequence). V dropped 3 bases and J dropped 0 bases, with 6 bases sitting between them. The DNA for the CDR3 is TGTGCCAGTAGTATGGACAGCTCCTACGAGCAGTACTTC. Amino acids: CASSMDSSYEQYF.

This clone was observed a handful of times. One base away lies a much larger clone, so this may be a sequencing read error. The chain recombines TRBV30 with TRBJ1-5; perhaps TRBD1 as D (5 bases). Per germline, CDR1 GTSNPN and CDR2 SVGIG (reference sequence). This CDR3 region has 13 residues. In DNA form, the CDR3 reads TGTGTCTGGAGCCAGGGCGGCAATCAGCCCCAGCATTTT. This gives the protein CVWSQGGNQPQHF.

Comment on this clone: One base away lies a much larger clone, so this may be a sequencing read error. The same CDR3 arises from other DNA sequences in this sample as well. The gene calls are TRBV12-3 or TRBV12-4 and TRBJ2-5; 10 bases are a match to TRBD2. V trimming: 5 bases; J trimming: 5 bases; junction bases outside the gene matches: 14. The CDR3 loop spans 17 amino acids. CDR3 residues: CASSPGLAGEGAETQYF. The DNA for the CDR3 is TGTGCCAGCAGTCCGGGGCTAGCGGGAGAGGGGGCGGAGACCCAGTACTTC.

V is TRBV2 and J is TRBJ2-7; 7 bases are shared with TRBD1. This CDR3 has 12 residues. From germline, CDR1 is SNHLY and CDR2 FYNNEI. V lost 6 bases to trimming and J lost 4 bases; unmatched junction nucleotides: 3. CDR3 coding DNA: TGTGCCAGCAGCCGGGACAGATACGAGCAGTACTTC. This translates into CASSRDRYEQYF. Supplemented by reference TRBV2 and TRBJ2-7, the full variable domain reads EPEVTQTPSHQVTQMGQEVILRCVPISNHLYFYWYRQILGQKVEFLVSFYNNEISEKSEIFDDQFSVERPDGSNFTLKIRSTKLEDSAMYFCASSRDRYEQYFGPGTRLTVT.

This clone was seen only a few times. This may arise from a read error, as a much more abundant clone is one base away. V gene TRBV19 combines with J gene TRBJ1-1; no reliable D call. Germline CDR1 is LNHDA and CDR2 is SQIVND (reference sequence). The CDR3 totals 13 residues. Here the CDR3 reads CASSFSVKTGAFF. The CDR3 nucleotides are TGTGCCAGTAGCTTCTCTGTGAAAACTGGAGCTTTCTTT.

The table lists this clone with many counts. The chain combines TRBV30 with TRBJ1-6; a possible D gene is TRBD1 (5 bases). The CDR3 runs to 12 residues. Trimming removed 5 bases from V and 8 bases from J, with 10 bases in between. Per germline, CDR1 GTSNPN and CDR2 SVGIG (reference sequence). The CDR3 bases are TGTGCCTGGGCGGTGGGGGATTCACCCCTCCACTTT. Amino acids: CAWAVGDSPLHF.

Ten or more counts support this clone. The gene calls are TRBV20-1 and TRBJ1-2, with D hard to call. Germline assignment: CDR1 DFQATT and CDR2 SNEGSKA (reference sequence). This CDR3 region has 12 residues. V lost 5 bases and J lost 8, with 15 bases in between. CDR3 sequence reads: CSASNRDFGYTF. The DNA of the CDR3 is TGCAGTGCTTCAAATCGCGATTTCGGCTACACCTTC.